This entry is about one T cell receptor (beta chain). The antigen this receptor binds is unknown. No much larger clone exists at a distance of one base, and base qualities are not known. TCR CDR3 regions were amplified from genomic DNA by multiplex PCR using the deep immunoSEQ assay. Extracted genomic DNA from each cell subset was spread evenly across all wells of several immunoSEQ 96-well plates, with each plate serving as a replicate. For sorted subsets, each replicate PCR was loaded with approximately 0.2 ug genomic DNA, equivalent to some 31,000 T cell genomes. The purified libraries were quantified using a Qubit 3.0 fluorometer, sized with a Bioanalyzer 2100, and then quantified again using the KAPA Library Quantification kit. Every immunoSEQ 96-well plate was sequenced on a dedicated single-read 150-cycle Illumina NextSeq 550 flow cell. The study's processing was this. Because the immunoSEQ output held only junctional sequences and lacked quality scores, the filtering could not match the filtering applied to full-length reads. To assign V/J genes and CDR3, sequences were annotated using PyIR, a Python wrapper for IgBLAST v1.9, with IMGT germline references. Reads with weak V/J assignments (E-value above 1e-6), missing CDR3, stop codons, out-of-frame junctions, or ambiguous translated residues were removed. V3J clonotypes were defined as sequences sharing the same inferred V gene, J gene, and CDR3 amino acid sequence. The percentage overlap between two repertoires was calculated by dividing the number of shared unique clonotypes by the size of the smaller repertoire. Repertoire richness was assessed with RTK rarefaction, the Chao1 estimator, and Recon v2.1 estimates of unobserved clonotypes. For all TCRbeta clonotypes obtained by the gDNA method from a few donors, generation probabilities were computed with OLGA. TCRdb provides this immuneACCESS table in a form limited to in-frame rearrangements. Some clones are lacking; in checked studies, under half of them reflect an unresolved V gene, and why the rest are absent is not known. Clone size and V and J calls were adopted from that table, with D and trimming inferred from the DNA. The sample table contains around 940,000 clones; only one count was recorded for more than 75% of them. The top ten hold over 1.3% of the sample.

Donors were healthy HIV-negative adults with no recently reported acute infections or vaccinations. Only Caucasian adults living in Nashville, Tennessee, USA were represented among the donors. CD4+ T cells were enriched by magnetic negative selection; naive cells were then positively selected on CD45RA, and the negative fraction formed the memory subset. Blood was collected by leukapheresis, and PBMCs were isolated by Ficoll-Histopaque density gradient centrifugation and then cryopreserved in liquid nitrogen vapor phase. Analytical flow cytometry was used to check the purity and quantity of every magnetically sorted T cell population. Genomic DNA was isolated from each sorted fraction and quantified by UV absorbance on a Nanodrop 2000c. The data are from a study of shared clonotypes between healthy human individuals (dated by TCRdb to about 2020). About the investigation overall: The cohort comprised two women and a few men aged 18 to 49 years. Each donor's leukapheresis produced roughly between roughly 0.85 and 9.5 billion PBMCs. To estimate repertoire size and how much clonotype sharing occurs between individuals, the study deeply sequenced the blood TCR repertoires of roughly 5 healthy adults. To increase sequencing depth and limit assay-specific biases, different laboratories used diverse techniques to prepare libraries and sequence TCR repertoires. For each donor, CD4 naive and CD4 memory were each given three plates, CD8 naive was given two plates, and CD8 memory was given one plate.

Summary of the overall study and its limitations: Pairwise subsampling led to the expectation that sequencing depth would affect the degree of clonotype sharing among donors. Even with the large sequencing depth, rarefaction of the sorted-subset datasets indicated that sequencing was incomplete. The genetic and exposure-history diversity represented was limited by the small number of donors. Naive subsets generally had larger estimated clonotype richness than memory subsets did. Compared with non-shared clonotypes, clonotypes shared by all four sorted-subset donors had higher generation probabilities. About 5% of naive CD4, roughly 3.5% of naive CD8, around 2.3% of memory CD4, and 0.4% of memory CD8 clonotypes were shared across a few donors. Only blood was sampled, and tissue TCR repertoires likely differ from those in blood.

The junction shows trimming of 4 bases on V and 5 bases on J, plus 12 bases between the germline ends. Sequences MGHRA (CDR1) and YSYEKL (CDR2) are obtained from the germline V gene. The CDR3 measures 13 amino acids from cysteine to phenylalanine. Only CDR3 DNA is held: 39 bases, read in frame from base 1. This sequence was found in a man in his late teens or twenties in good health. The material sequenced was memory CD4+ T cells sorted from blood. The cell subset or site label on this specimen signifies: CD45RA-negative fraction. The rearranged segments are TRBV4-1 and TRBJ2-7, with no confidently assigned D gene. CDR3 region: CASSRTALNEQYF. The DNA sequence is TGCGCCAGCAGCCGAACGGCCCTAAACGAGCAGTACTTC.